This T cell receptor (beta chain) was observed in a study of beta chain features in type 1 diabetes. The study's findings and limits: Type 1 diabetes patients showed a moderate but significant shortening of TCRB CDR3s in all four CD4+ subsets. The cDNA sequencing approach could over-represent high-TCR-expressing cells.

This clone appeared a few times. Its antigen is not identified. The germline V gene encodes CDR1 MNHNS and CDR2 SASEGT. The CDR3 has 12 residues. V was trimmed by 5 bases and J by 7 bases, leaving 12 bases between them. Sequencing targeted expressed TCRB transcripts, as all isolated RNA had been reverse transcribed. Generated by immunoSEQ multiplex PCR, the TCRdb table keeps only in-frame clones and is missing some. The table lists more than 250,000 clones, approximately 15% of them singletons. Sequencing input: naive CD4+ T cells from blood. This chain connects TRBV6-1 to TRBJ2-7; no firm D call. The TCR sequence derives from a man aged 18 to 30 with type 1 diabetes. The CDR3 DNA reads TGTGCCAGCAGTCCGCACGAGTGGGAGCAGTACTTC. It yields the protein CASSPHEWEQYF.